These 2 T cell receptor beta chains share one sample of origin, sequenced in a study of cytomegalovirus exposure and HLA in healthy donors. Profiled with immunoSEQ multiplex PCR; TCRdb holds only in-frame clones, not every one. Among roughly 73,000 clones listed, approximately 95% were seen once. The sequencing input was PBMCs. These receptor sequences come from a man younger than 30 in good health and CMV-seronegative.

The CDR3 DNA reads TGTGCCAGCAGCCAATCTAGAGGGTCCGTGGGCTACACCTTC. Translated: CASSQSRGSVGYTF. The chain combines TRBV7-9 with TRBJ1-2; D unresolved. Germline lookup yields CDR1 SEHNR and CDR2 FQNEAQ (reference sequence). The CDR3 has 14 residues. V lost 5 bases to trimming and J lost 8 bases, with 18 bases between them.

The V call is TRBV5-6, the J call TRBJ2-7, with a possible D match to TRBD2 (6 bases). Germline CDR1 reads SGHDT; CDR2 reads YYEEEE. The CDR3 contains 16 residues. V was shortened by 3 bases and J by 0 bases, with 16 bases between the two germline ends. The CDR3 DNA is TGTGCCAGCAGCTCCGGAATATGGGGGGTCTCCTACGAGCAGTACTTC. Translated, it gives CASSSGIWGVSYEQYF.